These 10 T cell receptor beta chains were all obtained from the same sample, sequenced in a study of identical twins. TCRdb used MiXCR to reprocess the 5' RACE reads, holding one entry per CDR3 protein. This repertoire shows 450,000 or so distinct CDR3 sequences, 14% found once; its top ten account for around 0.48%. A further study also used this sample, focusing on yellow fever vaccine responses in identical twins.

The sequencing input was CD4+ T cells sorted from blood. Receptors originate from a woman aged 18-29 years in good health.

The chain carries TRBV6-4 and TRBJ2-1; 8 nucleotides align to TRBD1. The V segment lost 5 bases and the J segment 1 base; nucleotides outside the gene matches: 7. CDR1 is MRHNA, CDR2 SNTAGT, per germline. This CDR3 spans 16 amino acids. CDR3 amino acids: CASSKSGGGSYNEQFF. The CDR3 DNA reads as TGTGCCAGCAGTAAATCAGGGGGCGGTTCCTACAATGAGCAGTTCTTC.

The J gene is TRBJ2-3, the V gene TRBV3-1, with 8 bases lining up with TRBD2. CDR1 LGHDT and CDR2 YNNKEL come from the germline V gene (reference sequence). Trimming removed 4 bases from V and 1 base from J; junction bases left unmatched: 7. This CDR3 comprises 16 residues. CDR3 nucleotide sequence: TGTGCCAGCAGCCCCAGAGGAGCGGGGGGCACAGATACGCAGTATTTT. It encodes CASSPRGAGGTDTQYF.

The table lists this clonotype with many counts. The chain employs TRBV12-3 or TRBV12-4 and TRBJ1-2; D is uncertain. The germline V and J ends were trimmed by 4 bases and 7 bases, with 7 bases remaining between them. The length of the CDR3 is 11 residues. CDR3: CASSWGSGYTF. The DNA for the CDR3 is TGTGCCAGCAGTTGGGGTAGTGGCTACACCTTC.

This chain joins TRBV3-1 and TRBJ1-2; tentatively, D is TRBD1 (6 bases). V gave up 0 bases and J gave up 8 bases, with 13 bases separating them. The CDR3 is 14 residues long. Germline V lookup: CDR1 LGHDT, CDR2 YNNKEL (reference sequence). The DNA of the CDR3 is TGTGCCAGCAGCCAAGATTATACAGGGCGCGGCTACACCTTC. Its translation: CASSQDYTGRGYTF.

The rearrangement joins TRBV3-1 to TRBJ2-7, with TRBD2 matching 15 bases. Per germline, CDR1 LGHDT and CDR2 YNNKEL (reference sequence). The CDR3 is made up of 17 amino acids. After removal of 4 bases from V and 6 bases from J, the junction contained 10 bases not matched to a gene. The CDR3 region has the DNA TGTGCCAGCAGCCGGACTAGCGGGGGGGCCGGTTGCTTCGAGCAGTACTTC. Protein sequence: CASSRTSGGAGCFEQYF.

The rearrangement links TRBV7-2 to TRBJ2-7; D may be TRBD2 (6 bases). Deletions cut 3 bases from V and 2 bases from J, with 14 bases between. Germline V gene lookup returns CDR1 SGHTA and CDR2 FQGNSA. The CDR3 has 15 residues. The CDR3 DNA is TGTGCCAGCAGCTTCACCGGGACGGGGGCCTACGAGCAGTACTTC. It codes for CASSFTGTGAYEQYF. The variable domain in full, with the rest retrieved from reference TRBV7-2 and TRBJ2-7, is GAGVSQSPSNKVTEKGKDVELRCDPISGHTALYWYRQSLGQGLEFLIYFQGNSAPDKSGLPSDRFSAERTGGSVSTLTIQRTQQEDSAVYLCASSFTGTGAYEQYFGPGTRLTVT.

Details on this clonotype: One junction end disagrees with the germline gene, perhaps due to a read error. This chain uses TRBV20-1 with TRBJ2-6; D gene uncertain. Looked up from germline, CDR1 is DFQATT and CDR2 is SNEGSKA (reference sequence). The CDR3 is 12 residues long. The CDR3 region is CSALSGTNVLTF. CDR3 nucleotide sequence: TGCAGTGCACTCTCTGGGACCAACGTCCTGACTTTC.

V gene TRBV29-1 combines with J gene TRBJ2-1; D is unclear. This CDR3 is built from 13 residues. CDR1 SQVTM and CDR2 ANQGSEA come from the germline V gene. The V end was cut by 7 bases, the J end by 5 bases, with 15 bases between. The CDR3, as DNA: TGCAGCGGCTCTACACCAGCAGACAATGAGCAGTTCTTC. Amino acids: CSGSTPADNEQFF.

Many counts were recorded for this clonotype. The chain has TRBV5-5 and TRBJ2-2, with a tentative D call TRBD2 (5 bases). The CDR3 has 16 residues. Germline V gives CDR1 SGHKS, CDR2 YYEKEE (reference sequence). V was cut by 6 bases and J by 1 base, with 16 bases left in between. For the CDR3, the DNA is TGTGCCAGCAAGCGGCTCCTCGGCGGGAACACCGGGGAGCTGTTTTTT. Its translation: CASKRLLGGNTGELFF.

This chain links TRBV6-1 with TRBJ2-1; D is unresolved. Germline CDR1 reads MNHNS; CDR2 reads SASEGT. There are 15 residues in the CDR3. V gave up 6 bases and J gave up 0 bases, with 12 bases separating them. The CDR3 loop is CASSPYKSSYNEQFF. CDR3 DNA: TGTGCCAGCAGCCCCTATAAAAGCTCCTACAATGAGCAGTTCTTC.